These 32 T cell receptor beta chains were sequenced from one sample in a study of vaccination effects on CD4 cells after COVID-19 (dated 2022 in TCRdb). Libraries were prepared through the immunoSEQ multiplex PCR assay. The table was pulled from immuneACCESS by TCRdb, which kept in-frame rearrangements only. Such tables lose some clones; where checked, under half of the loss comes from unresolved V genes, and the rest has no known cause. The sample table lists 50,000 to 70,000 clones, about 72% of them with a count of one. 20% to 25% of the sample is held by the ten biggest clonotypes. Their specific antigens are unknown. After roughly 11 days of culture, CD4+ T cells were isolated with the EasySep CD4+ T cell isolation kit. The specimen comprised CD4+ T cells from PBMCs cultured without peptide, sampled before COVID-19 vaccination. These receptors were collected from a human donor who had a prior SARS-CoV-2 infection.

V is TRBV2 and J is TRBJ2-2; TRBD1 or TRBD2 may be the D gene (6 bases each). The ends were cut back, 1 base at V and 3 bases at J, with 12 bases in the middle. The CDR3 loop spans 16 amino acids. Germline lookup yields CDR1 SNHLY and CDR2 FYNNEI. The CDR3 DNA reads TGTGCCAGCAGTGAAGGGTGGGGGGCTTACACCGGGGAGCTGTTTTTT. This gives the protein CASSEGWGAYTGELFF. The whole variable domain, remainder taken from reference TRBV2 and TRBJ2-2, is EPEVTQTPSHQVTQMGQEVILRCVPISNHLYFYWYRQILGQKVEFLVSFYNNEISEKSEIFDDQFSVERPDGSNFTLKIRSTKLEDSAMYFCASSEGWGAYTGELFFGEGSRLTVL.

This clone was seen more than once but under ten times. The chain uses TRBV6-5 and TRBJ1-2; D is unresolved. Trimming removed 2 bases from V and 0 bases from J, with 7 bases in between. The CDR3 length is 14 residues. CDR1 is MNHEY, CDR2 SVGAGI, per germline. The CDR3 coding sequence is TGTGCCAGCAGTTACGATGGAGCTAACTATGGCTACACCTTC. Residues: CASSYDGANYGYTF.

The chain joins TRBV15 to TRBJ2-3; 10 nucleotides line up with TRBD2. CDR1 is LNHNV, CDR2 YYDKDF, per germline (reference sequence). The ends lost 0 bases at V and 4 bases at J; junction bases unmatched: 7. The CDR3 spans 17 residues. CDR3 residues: CATSRDVLAGTADTQYF. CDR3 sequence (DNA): TGTGCCACCAGCAGAGATGTACTAGCGGGAACGGCAGATACGCAGTATTTT.

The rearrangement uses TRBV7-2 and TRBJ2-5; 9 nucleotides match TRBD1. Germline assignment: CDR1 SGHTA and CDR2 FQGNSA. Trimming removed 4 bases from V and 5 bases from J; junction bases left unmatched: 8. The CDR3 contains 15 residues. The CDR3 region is CASSWPGQGVETQYF. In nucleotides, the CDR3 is TGTGCCAGCAGCTGGCCGGGACAGGGCGTGGAGACCCAGTACTTC.

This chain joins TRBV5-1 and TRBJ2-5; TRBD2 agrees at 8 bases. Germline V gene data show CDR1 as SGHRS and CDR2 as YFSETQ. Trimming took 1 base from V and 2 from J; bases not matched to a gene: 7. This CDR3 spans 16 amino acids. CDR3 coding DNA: TGCGCCAGCAGCTTGTACGGTAGCGGGGATCAAGAGACCCAGTACTTC. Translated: CASSLYGSGDQETQYF.

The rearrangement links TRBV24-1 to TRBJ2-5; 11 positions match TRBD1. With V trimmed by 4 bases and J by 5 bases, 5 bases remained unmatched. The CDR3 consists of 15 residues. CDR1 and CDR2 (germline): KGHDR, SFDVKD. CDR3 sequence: CATSERTGGWETQYF. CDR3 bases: TGTGCCACCAGTGAGCGGACAGGGGGCTGGGAGACCCAGTACTTC.

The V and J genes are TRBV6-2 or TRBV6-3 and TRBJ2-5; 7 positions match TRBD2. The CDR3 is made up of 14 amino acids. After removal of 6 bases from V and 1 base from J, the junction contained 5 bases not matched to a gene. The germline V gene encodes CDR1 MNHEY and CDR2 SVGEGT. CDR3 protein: CASSLTSAQETQYF. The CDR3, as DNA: TGTGCCAGCAGCTTAACTAGCGCCCAAGAGACCCAGTACTTC.

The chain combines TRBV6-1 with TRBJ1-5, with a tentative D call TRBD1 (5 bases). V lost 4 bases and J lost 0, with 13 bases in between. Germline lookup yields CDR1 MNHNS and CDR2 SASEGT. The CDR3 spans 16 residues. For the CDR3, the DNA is TGTGCCAGCAGTGTCGCAGGGTTATATAGCAATCAGCCCCAGCATTTT. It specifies CASSVAGLYSNQPQHF.

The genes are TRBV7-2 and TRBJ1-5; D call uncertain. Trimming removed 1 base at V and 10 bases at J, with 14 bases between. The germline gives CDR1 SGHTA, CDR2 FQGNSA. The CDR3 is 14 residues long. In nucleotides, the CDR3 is TGTGCCAGCAGCTTAGGACCAGTCACGGACCCCCAGCATTTT. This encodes CASSLGPVTDPQHF.

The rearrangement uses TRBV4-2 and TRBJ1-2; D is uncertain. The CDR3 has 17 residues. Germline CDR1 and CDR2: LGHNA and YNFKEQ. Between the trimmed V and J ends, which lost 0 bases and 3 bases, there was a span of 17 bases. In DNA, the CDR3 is TGTGCCAGCAGCCAAGATTATGTTCCGGGTTGGGACTATGGCTACACCTTC. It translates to CASSQDYVPGWDYGYTF.

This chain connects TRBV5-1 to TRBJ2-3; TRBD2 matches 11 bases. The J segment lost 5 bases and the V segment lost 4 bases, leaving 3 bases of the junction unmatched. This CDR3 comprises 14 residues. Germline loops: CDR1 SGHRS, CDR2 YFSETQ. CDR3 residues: CASSATSGVDTQYF. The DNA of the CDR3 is TGCGCCAGCAGCGCGACTAGCGGGGTAGATACGCAGTATTTT.

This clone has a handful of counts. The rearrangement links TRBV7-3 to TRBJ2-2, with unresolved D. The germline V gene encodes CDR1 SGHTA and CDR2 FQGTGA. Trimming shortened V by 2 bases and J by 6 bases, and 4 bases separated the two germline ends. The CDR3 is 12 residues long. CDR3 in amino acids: CASSLDPGELFF. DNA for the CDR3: TGTGCCAGCAGCTTAGACCCCGGGGAGCTGTTTTTT.

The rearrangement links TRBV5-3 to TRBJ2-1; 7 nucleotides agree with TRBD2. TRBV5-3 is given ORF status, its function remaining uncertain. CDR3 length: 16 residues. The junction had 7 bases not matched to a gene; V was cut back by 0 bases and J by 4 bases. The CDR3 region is CARSLGLADNYNEQFF. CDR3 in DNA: TGTGCCAGAAGCTTGGGGCTAGCGGACAATTACAATGAGCAGTTCTTC.

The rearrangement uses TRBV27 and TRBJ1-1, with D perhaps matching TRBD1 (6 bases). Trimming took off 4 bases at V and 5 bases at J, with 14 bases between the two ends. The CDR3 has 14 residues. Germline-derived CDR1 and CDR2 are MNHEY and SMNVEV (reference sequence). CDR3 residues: CASSSTGYSTEAFF. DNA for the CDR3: TGTGCCAGCAGTTCTACAGGGTATAGTACTGAAGCTTTCTTT.

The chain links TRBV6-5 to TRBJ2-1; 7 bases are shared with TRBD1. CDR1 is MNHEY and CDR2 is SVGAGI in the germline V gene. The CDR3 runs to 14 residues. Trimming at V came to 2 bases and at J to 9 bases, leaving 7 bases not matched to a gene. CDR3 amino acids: CASSYTDRESEQFF. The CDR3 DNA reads TGTGCCAGCAGTTACACCGACAGGGAGAGTGAGCAGTTCTTC.

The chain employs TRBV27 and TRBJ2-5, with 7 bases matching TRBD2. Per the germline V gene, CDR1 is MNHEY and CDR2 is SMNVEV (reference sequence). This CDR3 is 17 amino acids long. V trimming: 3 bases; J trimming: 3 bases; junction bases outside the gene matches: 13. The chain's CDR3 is CASSFPFSWEGKETQYF. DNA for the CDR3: TGTGCCAGCAGTTTCCCTTTCTCGTGGGAGGGAAAAGAGACCCAGTACTTC.

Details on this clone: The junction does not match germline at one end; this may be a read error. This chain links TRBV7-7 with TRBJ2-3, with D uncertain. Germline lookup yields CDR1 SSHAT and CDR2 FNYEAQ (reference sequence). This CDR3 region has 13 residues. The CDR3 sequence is CASSLQTADTQYF. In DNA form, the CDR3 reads TGTGCTAGCAGTCTCCAAACAGCGGATACGCAGTATTTT.

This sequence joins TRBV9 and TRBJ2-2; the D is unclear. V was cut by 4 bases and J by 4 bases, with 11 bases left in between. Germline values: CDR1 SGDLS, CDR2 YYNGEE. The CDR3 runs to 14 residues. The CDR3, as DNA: TGTGCCAGCAGCCCACCCCCCGGCACCGGGGAGCTGTTTTTT. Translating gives CASSPPPGTGELFF.

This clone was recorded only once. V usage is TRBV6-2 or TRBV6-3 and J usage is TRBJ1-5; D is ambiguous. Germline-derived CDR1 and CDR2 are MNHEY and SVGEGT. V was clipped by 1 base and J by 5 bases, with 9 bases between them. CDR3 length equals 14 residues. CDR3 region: CASSYFNADQPQHF. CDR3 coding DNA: TGTGCCAGCAGTTACTTTAACGCAGATCAGCCCCAGCATTTT.

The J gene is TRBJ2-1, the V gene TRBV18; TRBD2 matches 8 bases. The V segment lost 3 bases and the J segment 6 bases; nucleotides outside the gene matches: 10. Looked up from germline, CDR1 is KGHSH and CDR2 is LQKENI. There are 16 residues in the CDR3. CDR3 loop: CASSPVSAGVGNEQFF. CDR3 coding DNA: TGTGCCAGCTCACCCGTATCAGCGGGAGTGGGCAATGAGCAGTTCTTC.

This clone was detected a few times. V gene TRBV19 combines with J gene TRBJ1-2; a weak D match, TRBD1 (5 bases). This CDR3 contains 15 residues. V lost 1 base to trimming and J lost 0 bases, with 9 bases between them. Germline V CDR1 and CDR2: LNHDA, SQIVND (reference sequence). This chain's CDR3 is CASSIAQGTNYGYTF. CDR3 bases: TGTGCCAGTAGTATAGCCCAGGGTACTAACTATGGCTACACCTTC.

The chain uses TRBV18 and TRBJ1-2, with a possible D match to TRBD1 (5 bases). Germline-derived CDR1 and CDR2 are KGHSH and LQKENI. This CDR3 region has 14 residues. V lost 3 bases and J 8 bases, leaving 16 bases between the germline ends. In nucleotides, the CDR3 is TGTGCCAGCTCACCGCGGACACGAAGTCAAGGCTACACCTTC. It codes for CASSPRTRSQGYTF.

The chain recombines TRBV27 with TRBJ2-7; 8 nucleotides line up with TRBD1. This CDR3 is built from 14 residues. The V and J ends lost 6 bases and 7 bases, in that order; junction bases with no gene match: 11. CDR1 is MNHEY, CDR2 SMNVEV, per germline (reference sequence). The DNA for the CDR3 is TGTGCCAGCAGGTCAGACAGGGGAAGCGGGGAGCAGTACTTC. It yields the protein CASRSDRGSGEQYF.

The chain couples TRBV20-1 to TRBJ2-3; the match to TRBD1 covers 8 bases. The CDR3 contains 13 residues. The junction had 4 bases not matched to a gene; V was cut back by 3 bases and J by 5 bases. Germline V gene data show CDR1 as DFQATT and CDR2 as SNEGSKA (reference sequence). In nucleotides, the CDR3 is TGCAGTGCTAGTGCAGGGGGCAGAGATACGCAGTATTTT. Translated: CSASAGGRDTQYF.

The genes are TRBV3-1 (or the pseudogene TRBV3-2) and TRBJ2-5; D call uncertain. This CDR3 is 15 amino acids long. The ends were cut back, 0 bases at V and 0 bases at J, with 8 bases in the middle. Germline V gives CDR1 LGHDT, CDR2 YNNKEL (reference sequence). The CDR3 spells CASSQDVAYQETQYF. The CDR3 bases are TGTGCCAGCAGCCAAGATGTAGCCTACCAAGAGACCCAGTACTTC.

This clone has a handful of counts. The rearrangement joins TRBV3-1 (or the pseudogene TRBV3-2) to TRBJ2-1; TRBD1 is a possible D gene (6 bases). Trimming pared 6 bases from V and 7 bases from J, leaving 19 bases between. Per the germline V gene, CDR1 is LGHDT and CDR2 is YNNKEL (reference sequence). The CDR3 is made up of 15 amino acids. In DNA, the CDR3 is TGTGCCAGCAGAGATAACAGGGTTTTTGGTAATGAGCAGTTCTTC. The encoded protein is CASRDNRVFGNEQFF.

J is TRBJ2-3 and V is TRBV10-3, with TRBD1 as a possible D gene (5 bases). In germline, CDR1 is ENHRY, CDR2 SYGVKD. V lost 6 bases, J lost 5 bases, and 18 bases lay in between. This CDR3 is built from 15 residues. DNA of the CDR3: TGTGCCATCAGGGACATCTATGGCGACGGAGATACGCAGTATTTT. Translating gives CAIRDIYGDGDTQYF.

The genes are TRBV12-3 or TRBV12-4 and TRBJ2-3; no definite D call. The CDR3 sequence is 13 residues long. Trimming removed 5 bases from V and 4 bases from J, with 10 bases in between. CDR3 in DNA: TGTGCCAGCAGTCCCTCGGGCGCAGATACGCAGTATTTT. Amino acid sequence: CASSPSGADTQYF.

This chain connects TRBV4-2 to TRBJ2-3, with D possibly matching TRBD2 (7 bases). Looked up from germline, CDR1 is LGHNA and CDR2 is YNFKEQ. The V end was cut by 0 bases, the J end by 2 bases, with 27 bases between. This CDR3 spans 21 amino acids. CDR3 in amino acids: CASSQDWGLAEIRGITDTQYF. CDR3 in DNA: TGTGCCAGCAGCCAAGATTGGGGGCTAGCGGAGATTCGGGGGATCACAGATACGCAGTATTTT.

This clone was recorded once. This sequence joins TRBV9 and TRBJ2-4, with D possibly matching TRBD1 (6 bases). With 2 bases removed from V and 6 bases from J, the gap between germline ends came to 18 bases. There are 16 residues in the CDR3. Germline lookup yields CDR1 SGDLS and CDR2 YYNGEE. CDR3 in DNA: TGTGCCAGCAGCGTCGGACCCGGGACACAGGGAAACATTCAGTACTTC. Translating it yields CASSVGPGTQGNIQYF. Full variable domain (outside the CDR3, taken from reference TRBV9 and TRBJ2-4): DSGVTQTPKHLITATGQRVTLRCSPRSGDLSVYWYQQSLDQGLQFLIQYYNGEERAKGNILERFSAQQFPDLHSELNLSSLELGDSALYFCASSVGPGTQGNIQYFGAGTRLSVL.

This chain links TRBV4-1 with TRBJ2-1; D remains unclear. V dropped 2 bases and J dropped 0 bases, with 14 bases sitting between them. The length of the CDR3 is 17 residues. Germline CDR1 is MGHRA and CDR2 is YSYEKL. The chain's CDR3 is CASSQLLTRASYNEQFF. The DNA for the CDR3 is TGCGCCAGCAGCCAACTTCTAACTCGGGCCTCCTACAATGAGCAGTTCTTC.

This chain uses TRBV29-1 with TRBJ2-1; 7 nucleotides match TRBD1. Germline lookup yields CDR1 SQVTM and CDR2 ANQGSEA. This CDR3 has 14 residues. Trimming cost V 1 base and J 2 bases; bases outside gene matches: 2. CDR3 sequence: CSVEVRGTYNEQFF. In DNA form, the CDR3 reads TGCAGCGTTGAAGTCAGGGGGACCTACAATGAGCAGTTCTTC.